These T cell receptor beta chains were read from a single sample in a study of CDR3 diversity in severe acne. TCRdb redid the calling of the PCR reads with MiXCR, one entry per CDR3 protein. The table shows approximately 90,000 distinct CDR3 sequences, with roughly 52% occurring only once. What was sequenced was blood. Receptors were obtained from a male donor in good health, serving as a control. CDR3s include the opening cysteine and the closing phenylalanine or tryptophan. The D gene is left open where the match is weak. The size of a clone is reported for some rows only, either as once, few or many, or as a class for expanded clones.

cdr3_length,j_call,clone_size,v_call,d_call,cdr3_aa,cdr3_nt
13,TRBJ2-5,many,TRBV5-1,TRBD1,CASHGTGEETQYF,TGCGCCAGCCATGGGACAGGAGAAGAGACCCAGTACTTC
17,TRBJ1-1,-,TRBV25-1,-,CASSPQEQGFKDTEAFF,TGTGCCAGCAGCCCACAGGAACAGGGATTTAAGGACACTGAAGCTTTCTTT
16,TRBJ2-3,-,TRBV5-1,TRBD2,CASSLLEAGVTDTQYF,TGCGCCAGCAGCTTGCTCGAGGCGGGAGTTACAGATACGCAGTATTTT
16,TRBJ2-5,-,TRBV24-1,-,CATSDFAGARPETQYF,TGTGCCACCAGTGATTTCGCGGGGGCCAGGCCAGAGACCCAGTACTTC
14,TRBJ2-7,many,TRBV2,TRBD2,CARPGLAGVYEQYF,TGTGCCAGGCCAGGACTAGCGGGGGTCTACGAGCAGTACTTC
16,TRBJ2-1,many,TRBV5-6,-,CASSWGPEGGANEQFF,TGTGCCAGCAGTTGGGGACCCGAAGGGGGGGCCAATGAGCAGTTCTTC
11,TRBJ2-7,few,TRBV6-5,-,CASSYSGEQYF,TGTGCCAGCAGTTACTCGGGCGAGCAGTACTTC
10,TRBJ1-1,many,TRBV30,-,CAWTQDRAFF,TGTGCCTGGACACAGGATCGGGCTTTCTTT
17,TRBJ2-3,once,TRBV2,-,CASSLVAYQGSTDTQYF,TGTGCCAGCAGCTTAGTCGCTTATCAGGGGAGCACAGATACGCAGTATTTT
13,TRBJ1-4,-,TRBV25-1,-,CASSLSGNEKLFF,TGTGCCAGCAGCTTATCAGGCAATGAAAAACTGTTTTTT
15,TRBJ1-1,-,TRBV10-2,-,CASSEAGRGATEAFF,TGCGCCAGCAGTGAGGCGGGTCGGGGTGCCACTGAAGCTTTCTTT
15,TRBJ2-1,many,TRBV11-3,-,CASSFSSAGPNEQFF,TGTGCCAGCAGCTTTTCCTCGGCGGGACCGAATGAGCAGTTCTTC